The TCR beta chain described here comes from a study of molecular identifiers for immune sequencing clone quantification. Looked up from germline, CDR1 is SGHRS and CDR2 is YFSETQ. Trimming shortened V by 0 bases and J by 6 bases, and 17 bases separated the two germline ends. This CDR3 region has 16 residues. The sample holds many counts of this clonotype. Sorting was used to obtain naive CD8 T cells (CD8+CD4-CCR7+CD45RA+). Each CDR3 protein is one row after TCRdb ran MiXCR on the PCR reads. The table records some 320,000 distinct CDR3 sequences, about a fifth of them present only once. The chain is built from TRBV5-1 and TRBJ2-3; D is unclear. This receptor was taken from a human donor in good health. Some libraries in this study had Jurkat cell RNA spiked in. The sequenced sample was naive CD8+ T cells from blood, with Jurkat cell RNA spiked in. The subset is: FACS-sorted CD8+CD4-CCR7+CD45RA+ naive T cells. CDR3 sequence (DNA): TGCGCCAGCAGCTTGGCCTTCTTCCTACCTGCGGATACGCAGTATTTT. Protein: CASSLAFFLPADTQYF.